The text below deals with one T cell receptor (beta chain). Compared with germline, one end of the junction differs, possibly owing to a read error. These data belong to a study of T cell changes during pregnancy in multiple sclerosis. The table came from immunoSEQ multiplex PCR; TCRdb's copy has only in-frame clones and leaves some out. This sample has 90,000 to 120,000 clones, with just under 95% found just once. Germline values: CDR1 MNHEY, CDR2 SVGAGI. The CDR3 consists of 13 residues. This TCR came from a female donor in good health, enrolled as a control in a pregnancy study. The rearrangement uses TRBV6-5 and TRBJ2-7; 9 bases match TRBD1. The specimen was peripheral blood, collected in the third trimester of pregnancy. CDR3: CASSRTGALSADF. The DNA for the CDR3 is TGTGCCAGCAGTAGGACAGGGGCCCTTTCGGCCGACTTC.